One and the same sample provided the 18 T cell receptor beta chains below, sequenced in a study of cytomegalovirus exposure and HLA in healthy donors. The PCR was carried out with 60 Vbeta primers and 13 Jbeta primers. Profiled with immunoSEQ multiplex PCR; TCRdb holds only in-frame clones, not every one. Here the sample spans 100,000 to 150,000 clones, about 63% being singletons. Sequenced material: PBMCs. All receptors derive from a man aged 25 to 40 in good health and CMV-seropositive.

This chain joins TRBV28 and TRBJ2-7, with 7 positions matching TRBD2. CDR1 and CDR2 from the germline V gene are MDHEN and SYDVKM. The J segment lost 2 bases and the V segment lost 6 bases, leaving 7 bases of the junction unmatched. The CDR3 is made up of 14 amino acids. The CDR3 DNA sequence: TGTGCCAGCAGGGAGGGAGGGGATCCCTACGAGCAGTACTTC. It specifies CASREGGDPYEQYF.

The chain is built from TRBV5-4 and TRBJ2-3; TRBD2 matches 8 bases. This CDR3 has 14 residues. Germline V gives CDR1 SGHNT, CDR2 YYREEE (reference sequence). The J segment lost 8 bases and the V segment lost 3 bases, leaving 8 bases of the junction unmatched. The CDR3 nucleotides read TGTGCCAGCAGCTGGAGCGGGAGTCCAGTTACGCAGTATTTT. This gives the protein CASSWSGSPVTQYF.

This clone was seen only a few times. The chain joins TRBV6-6 to TRBJ1-3; tentatively, D is TRBD1 (6 bases). Germline CDR1 and CDR2: MNHNY and SVGAGI (reference sequence). This CDR3 is 15 amino acids long. Trimming cost V 2 bases and J 5 bases, with 13 bases left between them. CDR3 DNA: TGTGCCAGCAGTTACGGGCGGGGGGGCCGAAACACCATATATTTT. Its protein is CASSYGRGGRNTIYF.

J is TRBJ2-7 and V is TRBV5-1; maybe TRBD1 (5 bases). Germline CDR1 SGHRS, CDR2 YFSETQ. This CDR3 is built from 14 residues. The ends were cut back, 6 bases at V and 6 bases at J, with 19 bases in the middle. The CDR3 region is CASMLGPFESEQYF. In DNA, the CDR3 is TGCGCCAGCATGCTGGGGCCCTTCGAGTCCGAGCAGTACTTC. The variable domain in full, with the rest retrieved from reference TRBV5-1 and TRBJ2-7, is KAGVTQTPRYLIKTRGQQVTLSCSPISGHRSVSWYQQTPGQGLQFLFEYFSETQRNKGNFPGRFSGRQFSNSRSEMNVSTLELGDSALYLCASMLGPFESEQYFGPGTRLTVT.

V and J are TRBV28 and TRBJ2-3; a weak D match, TRBD2 (6 bases). Trimming took 1 base from V and 5 from J, leaving 16 bases between them. Germline values: CDR1 MDHEN, CDR2 SYDVKM. CDR3 length equals 16 residues. CDR3 in amino acids: CASSLSGDPLGDTQYF. The CDR3 DNA reads TGTGCCAGCAGTTTATCGGGGGATCCCCTCGGAGATACGCAGTATTTT.

The V call is TRBV25-1, the J call TRBJ2-5; 7 bases line up with TRBD1. V dropped 5 bases and J dropped 1; count of bases not matched to a gene: 10. CDR1 is MGHDK, CDR2 SYGVNS, per germline. The CDR3 extends over 16 amino acids. This CDR3 is CASSKFRGTTQETQYF. The DNA for the CDR3 is TGTGCCAGCAGTAAATTCAGGGGGACCACCCAAGAGACCCAGTACTTC.

This sequence joins TRBV10-3 and TRBJ2-1; 10 bases align to TRBD2. Germline V CDR1 and CDR2: ENHRY, SYGVKD. The ends lost 0 bases at V and 6 bases at J; junction bases unmatched: 5. CDR3 length: 16 residues. The CDR3 here is CAISESSSGRGNEQFF. The CDR3 DNA reads as TGTGCCATCAGTGAGTCGTCTAGCGGGAGAGGCAATGAGCAGTTCTTC.

This clone was observed a few times. This rearrangement joins TRBV5-5 to TRBJ2-3; TRBD2 matches at 8 bases. Germline-derived CDR1 and CDR2 are SGHKS and YYEKEE (reference sequence). V lost 5 bases and J lost 4; bases outside the gene matches: 12. This CDR3 has 16 residues. CDR3 coding DNA: TGTGCCAGCAGGAAAGCGGGAGCGGGAGTAGCAGATACGCAGTATTTT. This translates into CASRKAGAGVADTQYF.

The chain joins TRBV7-2 to TRBJ1-3; TRBD1 is a possible D gene (5 bases). V was clipped by 1 base and J by 2 bases, with 12 bases between them. Germline CDR1 SGHTA, CDR2 FQGNSA. This CDR3 spans 16 amino acids. The CDR3 DNA sequence: TGTGCCAGCAGCTTAGAAGGGGTATCCCCTGGAAACACCATATATTTT. It is translated as CASSLEGVSPGNTIYF. Based on the CDR3 plus reference TRBV7-2 and TRBJ1-3, the full variable domain is GAGVSQSPSNKVTEKGKDVELRCDPISGHTALYWYRQSLGQGLEFLIYFQGNSAPDKSGLPSDRFSAERTGGSVSTLTIQRTQQEDSAVYLCASSLEGVSPGNTIYFGEGSWLTVV.

This clone was seen only a few times. The V call is TRBV4-1, the J call TRBJ2-7; maybe TRBD2 (5 bases). The CDR3 is made up of 16 amino acids. In germline, CDR1 is MGHRA, CDR2 YSYEKL. V lost 1 base and J 2 bases, leaving 15 bases between the germline ends. This CDR3 reads CASSQGAVVRPYEQYF. CDR3 DNA sequence: TGCGCCAGCAGCCAAGGAGCGGTAGTTCGACCCTACGAGCAGTACTTC.

The chain recombines TRBV16 with TRBJ2-1; maybe TRBD2 (6 bases). Germline V gives CDR1 KGHSY, CDR2 FQNENV. The CDR3 runs to 15 residues. The V end lost 8 bases, the J end lost 0 bases, and 14 bases lay between the germline ends. The CDR3 reads CASQLYGGSYNEQFF. DNA for the CDR3: TGTGCCAGCCAACTGTACGGGGGCTCCTACAATGAGCAGTTCTTC.

The chain has TRBV27 and TRBJ2-1, with TRBD2 matching 7 bases. Germline CDR1 reads MNHEY; CDR2 reads SMNVEV (reference sequence). This CDR3 is 12 amino acids long. J was trimmed by 14 bases and V by 5 bases; bases with no gene match: 9. In DNA, the CDR3 is TGTGCCAGCAGTCTCCTCCGGGGGGTAAAGTTCTTC. It encodes CASSLLRGVKFF.

This chain connects TRBV6-4 to TRBJ2-1; no definite D call. Trimming took off 2 bases at V and 0 bases at J, with 8 bases between the two ends. The germline CDR1 and CDR2 sequences are MRHNA and SNTAGT. This CDR3 contains 15 residues. CDR3 bases: TGTGCCAGCAGTGACAAGGAGAGCTCCTACAATGAGCAGTTCTTC. Its translation: CASSDKESSYNEQFF.

The gene calls are TRBV28 and TRBJ2-5; D remains ambiguous. CDR1 and CDR2 from the germline V gene are MDHEN and SYDVKM. This CDR3 contains 11 residues. V was trimmed by 8 bases and J by 10 bases, leaving 14 bases between them. CDR3 nucleotides: TGTGCCAGCTCAGTCCCCGGAGACCAGTACTTC. Its protein product is CASSVPGDQYF.

This chain links TRBV5-4 with TRBJ2-7, with D perhaps matching TRBD2 (5 bases). The CDR3 loop spans 14 amino acids. Germline V gene lookup returns CDR1 SGHNT and CDR2 YYREEE (reference sequence). V was clipped by 4 bases and J by 3 bases, with 14 bases between them. CDR3 coding DNA: TGTGCCAGCAGCCCCGGACTGGAACTCTACGAGCAGTACTTC. Its protein product is CASSPGLELYEQYF.

The chain recombines TRBV5-5 with TRBJ2-1, with D perhaps TRBD1 (6 bases). With 6 bases removed from V and 9 bases from J, the gap between germline ends came to 25 bases. This CDR3 has 16 amino acids. Germline V gives CDR1 SGHKS, CDR2 YYEKEE (reference sequence). The CDR3 DNA reads TGTGCCAGCAACGCACTTTCCAAGGACAGTTATCGTGAGCAGTTCTTC. Translation: CASNALSKDSYREQFF.

This chain joins TRBV5-1 and TRBJ1-6; D call uncertain. Trimming took 0 bases from V and 6 from J, leaving 7 bases between them. The CDR3 has 14 residues. Germline CDR1 SGHRS, CDR2 YFSETQ. CDR3 DNA: TGCGCCAGCAGCTTGGAACAGATTAATTCACCCCTCCACTTT. As protein: CASSLEQINSPLHF.

This sequence joins TRBV5-8 and TRBJ2-7, with 10 nucleotides matching TRBD1. CDR3 length equals 13 residues. V was clipped by 4 bases and J by 5 bases; unmatched bases: 3. From germline, CDR1 is SGHTS and CDR2 YDEGEE. CDR3 DNA: TGTGCCAGCAGCCGGGACAGGGGCCACGAGCAGTACTTC. Protein: CASSRDRGHEQYF.